These 32 T cell receptor beta chains originate from one sample sequenced in a study of blood T cell repertoires in COVID-19. Assay used: immunoSEQ multiplex PCR; TCRdb lists only in-frame clones, some missing. There are 25,000 to 30,000 clones in the sample; roughly 90% occur only once, and roughly 2.5% lies in the top ten. Sequenced sample: peripheral blood. These receptors were taken from a human donor in a cohort sampled during active COVID-19.

The genes are TRBV4-2 and TRBJ1-1, with D unresolved. The CDR3 is made up of 14 amino acids. The V gene lost 3 bases and the J gene lost 1 base, with 9 bases spanning the gap. Germline assignment: CDR1 LGHNA and CDR2 YNFKEQ. The CDR3 sequence: CASSHLDRNTEAFF. CDR3 sequence (DNA): TGTGCCAGCAGCCATCTAGACCGGAACACTGAAGCTTTCTTT.

The chain links TRBV19 to TRBJ2-3; D is possibly TRBD1 (6 bases). Germline CDR1 and CDR2: LNHDA and SQIVND (reference sequence). The CDR3 is 15 residues long. Deletions cut 5 bases from V and 4 bases from J, with 16 bases between. CDR3 sequence reads: CASSWGLVASDTQYF. In nucleotides, the CDR3 is TGTGCCAGTAGTTGGGGGCTGGTGGCCTCAGATACGCAGTATTTT.

This chain connects TRBV19 to TRBJ1-5; 9 nucleotides agree with TRBD1. This CDR3 spans 16 amino acids. Germline V gives CDR1 LNHDA, CDR2 SQIVND (reference sequence). The junction had 10 bases not matched to a gene; V was cut back by 3 bases and J by 7 bases. CDR3 sequence: CASSIRWTGDWQPQHF. In DNA form, the CDR3 reads TGTGCCAGTAGTATTCGCTGGACAGGGGATTGGCAGCCCCAGCATTTT.

This chain uses TRBV10-3 with TRBJ1-2; maybe TRBD1 (6 bases). The V end lost 4 bases, the J end lost 0 bases, and 15 bases lay between the germline ends. Germline values: CDR1 ENHRY, CDR2 SYGVKD. The CDR3 sequence is 16 residues long. CDR3 amino acids: CAISGGGHLTNYGYTF. CDR3 DNA sequence: TGTGCCATCAGTGGAGGGGGACACCTAACTAACTATGGCTACACCTTC.

The chain employs TRBV7-9 and TRBJ1-6; unclear D gene. This CDR3 is built from 12 residues. CDR1 is SEHNR and CDR2 is FQNEAQ in the germline V gene (reference sequence). V lost 1 base and J 8 bases, leaving 3 bases between the germline ends. The CDR3 nucleotides are TGTGCCAGCAGCTTAGAGCATTCACCCCTCCACTTT. This codes for CASSLEHSPLHF.

This chain links TRBV6-2 or TRBV6-3 with TRBJ2-1; 8 bases match TRBD2. Per germline, CDR1 MNHEY and CDR2 SVGEGT. V shed 6 bases, J shed 6 bases, and the junction held 10 bases outside the gene matches. This CDR3 comprises 15 residues. CDR3 residues: CASSNGGAPPNEQFF. For the CDR3, the DNA is TGTGCCAGCAGCAACGGGGGGGCCCCGCCCAATGAGCAGTTCTTC.

Worth noting for this clone: The junction departs from the called germline gene at one end, perhaps through a read error. This rearrangement joins TRBV19 to TRBJ2-3, with 7 bases lining up with TRBD2. Looked up from germline, CDR1 is LNHDA and CDR2 is SQIVND (reference sequence). The CDR3 loop spans 13 amino acids. The CDR3 region has the DNA TGTGCCAGTAGCACACGGGGGGAGGATACGCAGTGTTTT. Translating gives CASSTRGEDTQCF. Together with reference TRBV19 and TRBJ2-3, the CDR3 gives the full variable domain: DGGITQSPKYLFRKEGQNVTLSCEQNLNHDAMYWYRQDPGQGLRLIYYSQIVNDFQKGDIAEGYSVSREKKESFPLTVTSAQKNPTAFYLCASSTRGEDTQCFGPGTRLTVL.

This clone was observed a few times. The chain links TRBV7-3 to TRBJ2-2, with 7 positions matching TRBD2. V shed 3 bases, J shed 5 bases, and the junction held 3 bases outside the gene matches. Germline CDR1 and CDR2: SGHTA and FQGTGA. This CDR3 region has 14 residues. For the CDR3, the DNA is TGTGCCAGCAGCTTTCAGGGAGGGACCGGGGAGCTGTTTTTT. This sequence encodes CASSFQGGTGELFF.

V and J are TRBV7-8 and TRBJ2-5; 10 bases are a match to TRBD2. J gave up 3 bases and V 1 base, and 14 bases lay outside the gene matches. The V gene's germline CDR1 is SGHVS and CDR2 FQNEAQ. This CDR3 comprises 19 residues. Here the CDR3 DNA reads TGTGCCAGCAGCTTAGAGGATTGGATAAAAGCGGGGGGGGAAGAGACCCAGTACTTC. Protein product: CASSLEDWIKAGGEETQYF.

This clone has a single count. V usage is TRBV3-1 (or the pseudogene TRBV3-2) and J usage is TRBJ1-5; TRBD1 matches 7 bases. V dropped 3 bases and J dropped 7; count of bases not matched to a gene: 6. Germline assignment: CDR1 LGHDT and CDR2 YNNKEL (reference sequence). CDR3 length: 14 amino acids. The CDR3 loop is CASSQTGIGQPQHF. The CDR3 coding sequence is TGTGCCAGCAGCCAGACAGGGATCGGGCAGCCCCAGCATTTT.

V gene TRBV9 combines with J gene TRBJ1-3; 7 bases fit TRBD1. The CDR3 has 14 residues. In germline, CDR1 is SGDLS, CDR2 YYNGEE. The ends lost 2 bases at V and 4 bases at J; junction bases unmatched: 3. CDR3 coding DNA: TGTGCCAGCAGCGTTAAGGGGGCGGGAAACACCATATATTTT. Protein sequence: CASSVKGAGNTIYF.

This chain uses TRBV6-5 with TRBJ2-3; weak D call: TRBD1 (5 bases). The V and J ends lost 8 bases and 2 bases respectively, with 14 bases between them. The V gene's germline CDR1 is MNHEY and CDR2 SVGAGI. The CDR3 spans 14 residues. CDR3 DNA: TGTGCCAGCTGCAGGGATGCGGACACAGATACGCAGTATTTT. It is translated as CASCRDADTDTQYF.

The chain uses TRBV5-1 and TRBJ2-1, with no clear D. CDR3 length equals 13 residues. V was cut by 0 bases and J by 5 bases, with 6 bases left in between. The germline V gene encodes CDR1 SGHRS and CDR2 YFSETQ. CDR3 coding DNA: TGCGCCAGCAGCTTGGTCACAGACAATGAGCAGTTCTTC. Amino acid sequence: CASSLVTDNEQFF.

This chain uses TRBV30 with TRBJ2-4, with a weak D call TRBD1 (5 bases). Germline V CDR1 and CDR2: GTSNPN, SVGIG (reference sequence). The CDR3 is 15 amino acids. Between the trimmed V and J ends, which lost 1 base and 0 bases, there was a span of 10 bases. CDR3 amino acids: CAWSEKGLAKNIQYF. CDR3 in DNA: TGTGCCTGGAGTGAGAAGGGGCTAGCCAAAAACATTCAGTACTTC.

The V and J genes are TRBV7-6 and TRBJ1-2; D not certain. V was shortened by 0 bases and J by 4 bases, with 15 bases between the two germline ends. Looked up from germline, CDR1 is SGHVS and CDR2 is FNYEAQ. The CDR3 runs to 16 residues. CDR3 nucleotides: TGTGCCAGCAGCTTAGCGGTCAACAGTCCCAGCTATGGCTACACCTTC. Translated, it gives CASSLAVNSPSYGYTF.

CDR3 nucleotide sequence: TGTGCCAGCAGCTCTCGACTAGCGGCCACAGATACGCAGTATTTT. Translating gives CASSSRLAATDTQYF. The chain uses TRBV7-9 and TRBJ2-3; TRBD2 matches at 9 bases. Per germline, CDR1 SEHNR and CDR2 FQNEAQ (reference sequence). V lost 4 bases to trimming and J lost 2 bases; unmatched junction nucleotides: 4. The CDR3 is made up of 15 amino acids.

The chain carries TRBV30 and TRBJ1-1, with 9 positions matching TRBD1. The CDR3 covers 13 residues. Germline values: CDR1 GTSNPN, CDR2 SVGIG (reference sequence). Losses at the gene ends were 3 bases for V and 4 bases for J; bases not matched to a gene: 3. CDR3 bases: TGTGCCTGGAGGGGACAGGGTTTCACTGAAGCTTTCTTT. This translates into CAWRGQGFTEAFF.

CDR3 DNA: TGTGCCAGCAGTTTATCTCCAGGGGACGGCTACACCTTC. This translates into CASSLSPGDGYTF. The rearrangement links TRBV27 to TRBJ1-2; a weak D match, TRBD1 (6 bases). Germline loops: CDR1 MNHEY, CDR2 SMNVEV (reference sequence). CDR3 length equals 13 residues. Trimming left V 0 bases short and J 8 bases short, with 10 bases between.

This clone occurred once. The CDR3: CASWPGTGNTGELFF. CDR3 in DNA: TGTGCCAGCTGGCCCGGGACAGGAAACACCGGGGAGCTGTTTTTT. The chain recombines TRBV6-5 with TRBJ2-2; 8 nucleotides line up with TRBD1. The CDR3 length is 15 residues. The J segment lost 2 bases and the V segment lost 8 bases, leaving 7 bases of the junction unmatched. The germline V gene encodes CDR1 MNHEY and CDR2 SVGAGI.

The chain combines TRBV9 with TRBJ2-2; 9 bases align to TRBD2. Germline V gives CDR1 SGDLS, CDR2 YYNGEE. V gave up 7 bases and J gave up 2 bases; unmatched junction bases: 3. The CDR3 runs to 14 residues. The CDR3 DNA sequence: TGTGCCAGCCTAGCGGGGACCAACACCGGGGAGCTGTTTTTT. It yields the protein CASLAGTNTGELFF.

The V gene is TRBV5-1, the J gene TRBJ2-1; 11 nucleotides align to TRBD2. CDR3 length: 18 amino acids. The germline V gene encodes CDR1 SGHRS and CDR2 YFSETQ. Trimming removed 6 bases from V and 3 bases from J; junction bases left unmatched: 14. The chain's CDR3 is CASTFRPSGGPNYNEQFF. As DNA, the CDR3 is TGCGCCAGCACCTTTCGTCCTAGCGGGGGGCCGAACTACAATGAGCAGTTCTTC.

This clone was detected only once. The chain joins TRBV9 to TRBJ2-2, with 12 bases identical to TRBD1. Losses at the gene ends were 4 bases for V and 8 bases for J; bases not matched to a gene: 9. Germline V gene lookup returns CDR1 SGDLS and CDR2 YYNGEE. The length of the CDR3 is 16 residues. The CDR3 DNA is TGTGCCAGCAGCAACTACGGGACAGGGGGCGTGGGGGAGCTGTTTTTT. Protein product: CASSNYGTGGVGELFF.

This clone has only one observation. This chain uses TRBV18 with TRBJ2-5; TRBD2 agrees at 7 bases. The CDR3 covers 14 residues. Trimming removed 6 bases from V and 3 bases from J; junction bases left unmatched: 7. Germline assignment: CDR1 KGHSH and CDR2 LQKENI. CDR3 loop: CASSSGGGEETQYF. The CDR3 coding sequence is TGTGCCAGCTCCTCGGGCGGGGGAGAAGAGACCCAGTACTTC.

The rearrangement uses TRBV19 and TRBJ1-2, with D possibly matching TRBD1 (5 bases). The CDR3 runs to 13 residues. Germline CDR1 LNHDA, CDR2 SQIVND (reference sequence). V lost 3 bases and J 8 bases, leaving 13 bases between the germline ends. Written as DNA, the CDR3 is TGTGCCAGTAGTATTCCAGGGATGAGAGGCTACACCTTC. As protein: CASSIPGMRGYTF.

The V call is TRBV7-3, the J call TRBJ1-1; TRBD1 matches at 12 bases. Germline V lookup: CDR1 SGHTA, CDR2 FQGTGA. The CDR3 runs 17 residues. The trim removed 1 base at V and 1 base at J, leaving 4 bases unmatched. CDR3: CASSLMPGQGANTEAFF. CDR3 in DNA: TGTGCCAGCAGCTTAATGCCGGGACAGGGGGCGAACACTGAAGCTTTCTTT.

The chain employs TRBV20-1 and TRBJ2-1; possible D gene TRBD1, 6 bases. CDR1 is DFQATT and CDR2 is SNEGSKA in the germline V gene (reference sequence). The length of the CDR3 is 11 residues. V was trimmed by 2 bases and J by 9 bases, leaving 8 bases between them. DNA of the CDR3: TGCAGTGCTAGACTGGGGGCTGAGCAGTTCTTC. It encodes CSARLGAEQFF.

This chain links TRBV5-1 with TRBJ1-1; 11 bases fit TRBD1. The V segment lost 4 bases and the J segment 4 bases; nucleotides outside the gene matches: 6. Germline values: CDR1 SGHRS, CDR2 YFSETQ. CDR3 size: 15 residues. CDR3 nucleotides: TGCGCCAGCAGCCCCGGGACAGGGGGAGGCACTGAAGCTTTCTTT. Amino acids: CASSPGTGGGTEAFF.

The rearrangement links TRBV10-3 to TRBJ2-3, with TRBD1 matching over 7 bases. CDR1 ENHRY and CDR2 SYGVKD come from the germline V gene. V lost 9 bases to trimming and J lost 4 bases; unmatched junction nucleotides: 10. This CDR3 is built from 14 residues. CDR3 coding DNA: TGTGCCATATTAGGGGGCAACGGGGCAGATACGCAGTATTTT. Protein product: CAILGGNGADTQYF.

The CDR3 protein is CASSIPGSGYTF. CDR3 coding DNA: TGTGCCAGTAGTATTCCGGGTAGTGGCTACACCTTC. The J gene is TRBJ1-2, the V gene TRBV19; no definite D call. Deletions cut 3 bases from V and 7 bases from J, with 9 bases between. Germline V CDR1 and CDR2: LNHDA, SQIVND (reference sequence). There are 12 residues in the CDR3.

The CDR3 DNA sequence: TGTGCCAGCAGCTTAAGCAGGGTGGGTAATCAGCCCCAGCATTTT. It translates to CASSLSRVGNQPQHF. The chain uses TRBV13 and TRBJ1-5, with a tentative D call TRBD1 (5 bases). Trimming took off 2 bases at V and 4 bases at J, with 12 bases between the two ends. Germline CDR1 PRHDT, CDR2 FYEKMQ (reference sequence). This CDR3 has 15 residues.

V gene TRBV15 combines with J gene TRBJ2-1; 9 nucleotides agree with TRBD1. The CDR3 has 15 residues. From germline, CDR1 is LNHNV and CDR2 YYDKDF (reference sequence). Trimming at V came to 6 bases and at J to 6 bases, leaving 9 bases not matched to a gene. The CDR3 reads CATSNRDRESNEQFF. CDR3 nucleotide sequence: TGTGCCACCAGTAACCGGGACAGGGAATCCAATGAGCAGTTCTTC.

This chain connects TRBV5-4 to TRBJ2-7; 7 nucleotides agree with TRBD1. V shed 2 bases, J shed 4 bases, and the junction held 6 bases outside the gene matches. Germline V gene data show CDR1 as SGHNT and CDR2 as YYREEE (reference sequence). This CDR3 is 14 amino acids long. The CDR3 DNA sequence: TGTGCCAGCAGCTTCCGACAGGGACCGTACGAGCAGTACTTC. Translating it yields CASSFRQGPYEQYF. Based on the CDR3 plus reference TRBV5-4 and TRBJ2-7, the full variable domain is ETGVTQSPTHLIKTRGQQVTLRCSSQSGHNTVSWYQQALGQGPQFIFQYYREEENGRGNFPPRFSGLQFPNYSSELNVNALELDDSALYLCASSFRQGPYEQYFGPGTRLTVT.